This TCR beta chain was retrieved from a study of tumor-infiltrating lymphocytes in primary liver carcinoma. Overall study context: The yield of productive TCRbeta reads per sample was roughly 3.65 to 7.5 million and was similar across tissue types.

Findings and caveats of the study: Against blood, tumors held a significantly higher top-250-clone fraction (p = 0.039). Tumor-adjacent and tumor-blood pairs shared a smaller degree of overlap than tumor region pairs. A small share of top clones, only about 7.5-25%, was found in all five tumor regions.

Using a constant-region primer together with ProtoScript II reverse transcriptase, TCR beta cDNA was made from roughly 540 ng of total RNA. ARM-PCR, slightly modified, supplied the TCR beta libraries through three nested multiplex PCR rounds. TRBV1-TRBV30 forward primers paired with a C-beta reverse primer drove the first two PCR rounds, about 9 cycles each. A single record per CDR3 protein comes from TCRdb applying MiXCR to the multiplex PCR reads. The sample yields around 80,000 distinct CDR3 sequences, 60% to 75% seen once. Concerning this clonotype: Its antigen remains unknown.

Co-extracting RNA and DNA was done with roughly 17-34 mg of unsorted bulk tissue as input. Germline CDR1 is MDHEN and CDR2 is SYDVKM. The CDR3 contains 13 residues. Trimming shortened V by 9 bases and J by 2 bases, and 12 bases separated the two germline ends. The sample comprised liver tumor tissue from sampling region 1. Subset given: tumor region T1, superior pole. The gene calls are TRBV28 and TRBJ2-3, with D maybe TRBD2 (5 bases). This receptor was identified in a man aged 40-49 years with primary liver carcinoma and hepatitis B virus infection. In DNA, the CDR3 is TGTGCCAGAAGCTCCGGGAACACAGATACGCAGTATTTT. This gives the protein CARSSGNTDTQYF.